This is a list of T cell receptor beta chains from one sample in a study of neoadjuvant anti-PD-1 for oral cavity cancer. The data were produced by immunoSEQ multiplex PCR, yet TCRdb's version contains in-frame clones alone and is incomplete. The sample shows 8,500 to 10,000 clones, approximately 72% of them seen only once. Material: PBMCs, obtained after nivolumab (anti-PD-1) treatment. The receptors were gathered from a person between 40 and 85 years old with oral cavity squamous cell carcinoma. CDR3s include the opening cysteine and the closing phenylalanine or tryptophan. D genes are given only for firm matches. Size tells how often a clone was seen (once, few, many) or the class of an expanded clone, and some rows leave it out.

abundance,v_gene,j_gene,d_gene,CDR3nt,CDR3aa
-,TRBV10-3,TRBJ2-7,-,TGTGCCATCAGTGTAGGTAGCGAGTACGAGCAGTACTTC,CAISVGSEYEQYF
few,TRBV6-6,TRBJ2-5,-,TGTGCCAGCAGCCCGCCGGGGAGCGCTGAGACCCAGTACTTC,CASSPPGSAETQYF
-,TRBV9,TRBJ2-1,-,TGTGCCAGCAGCGTCGGGGGGCCGAATGAGCAGTTCTTC,CASSVGGPNEQFF
-,TRBV10-3,TRBJ2-1,-,TGTGCCATTATGGGCAGCCAGACATACAATGAGCAGTTCTTC,CAIMGSQTYNEQFF
-,TRBV28,TRBJ1-1,TRBD1,TGTGCCAGCATGAGGCAGGGGGGTAGGGGTGAAGCTTTCTTT,CASMRQGGRGEAFF
few,TRBV4-1,TRBJ2-7,TRBD2,TGCGCCAGCAGCCAGGGTAAACTAGCGGGAGGGTACGAGCAGTACTTC,CASSQGKLAGGYEQYF
-,TRBV2,TRBJ2-7,-,TGTGCCAGCCGTGGGGCAAACTACGAGCAGTACTTC,CASRGANYEQYF
few,TRBV4-1,TRBJ1-6,-,TGCGCCAGCAGCTACAGCGAGGGACAAAAGATTCTGAATTCACCCCTCCACTTT,CASSYSEGQKILNSPLHF
once,TRBV5-1,TRBJ1-4,TRBD1,TGCGCCAGCAGCCCGGGACAGGGGGCAGAATCGGAAAAACTGTTTTTT,CASSPGQGAESEKLFF
few,TRBV10-2,TRBJ1-1,-,TGCGCCAGCAGTGAGTGGCAGGGGAGGGCTTTCTTT,CASSEWQGRAFF